The entry that follows covers one TCR beta chain sequence. Its antigen is unknown. The CDR3 runs 14 residues. Germline V gene data show CDR1 as SGHRS and CDR2 as YFSETQ. The sample is drawn from a study of CXCR3-negative and CXCR3-positive naive CD8 T cells. Study findings and constraints: Naive subsets showed comparable surface CD5, and TCR interaction strength was also inferred from TRB CDR3 physicochemistry. Naive CXCR3-negative and CXCR3-positive cells had similar TRBV-TRBJ usage; memory differed. Memory CD8+ T cell repertoires were far less diverse than both naive subsets.

Researchers prepared the TRB cDNA libraries using 5' RACE with UMI labels. After re-calling the 5' RACE reads, TCRdb lists one entry per CDR3 protein, DNA absent. Its listing shows about 40,000 distinct CDR3 sequences. This receptor was identified in a human donor in good health. Some clones in this sample may be carry-over from other donors' samples. Sequencing was performed on memory CD8+ T cells from blood. The rearrangement joins TRBV5-1 to TRBJ1-1; TCRdb indicates TRBD1, and absent DNA this call remains unverified. The CDR3 is CASSLAGGNTEAFF. The whole variable domain, filled in from reference TRBV5-1 and TRBJ1-1, reads KAGVTQTPRYLIKTRGQQVTLSCSPISGHRSVSWYQQTPGQGLQFLFEYFSETQRNKGNFPGRFSGRQFSNSRSEMNVSTLELGDSALYLCASSLAGGNTEAFFGQGTRLTVV.